This passage covers 11 T cell receptor beta chains from one sample sequenced in a study of blood T cells in healthy people across ages (dated by TCRdb to about 2015). Receptor amplification or capture employed 5' RACE. Instrument used: Illumina HiSeq 2500. The second PCR ran for about 6 to 12 cycles and used a J-beta primer mix along with a sample-barcoded 5' primer. TCRdb handled the public reads itself, with Q25 trimming in fastp and clone calling in MiXCR, and kept productive beta chains. Rows with one shared CDR3 protein collapse into an entry with the most common genes and DNA. The sample records about 1 million distinct CDR3 sequences, more than 40% of which are singletons. 15% to 20% of the sample is in the top ten clones. Sequences were obtained from blood. The receptor set was obtained from a woman aged 55-70 years in good health.

At least ten counts were recorded for this clonotype. The chain carries TRBV15 and TRBJ2-1; TRBD1 aligns across 9 bases. CDR1 is LNHNV, CDR2 YYDKDF, per germline (reference sequence). Trimming at V came to 0 bases and at J to 9 bases, leaving 6 bases not matched to a gene. The CDR3 runs to 15 residues. CDR3 in DNA: TGTGCCACCAGCAGAGAAGGGACAGGGACCCGTGAGCAGTTCTTC. It codes for CATSREGTGTREQFF.

A note on this clonotype: Just one base apart from a much larger clone, this may be a read error. The rearrangement links TRBV20-1 to TRBJ2-7, with D unresolved. The length of the CDR3 is 11 residues. V was pared by 1 base and J by 9 bases, with 10 bases between. The germline gives CDR1 DFQATT, CDR2 SNEGSKA (reference sequence). The CDR3 sequence is CSARGPPGQYF. CDR3 coding DNA: TGCAGTGCTAGAGGCCCCCCCGGGCAGTACTTC.

Written as DNA, the CDR3 is TGTGCCAGCAGTATACGGGGGATCGGGGAGCTGTTTTTT. Amino acids: CASSIRGIGELFF. This sequence joins TRBV12-3 or TRBV12-4 and TRBJ2-2, with D tentatively TRBD2 (6 bases). Trimming removed 5 bases from V and 7 bases from J, with 11 bases in between. This CDR3 has 13 amino acids.

This chain uses TRBV6-5 with TRBJ2-5; D may be TRBD2 (6 bases). The length of the CDR3 is 15 residues. V was cut by 2 bases and J by 3 bases, with 13 bases left in between. Germline values: CDR1 MNHEY, CDR2 SVGAGI. The CDR3 protein is CASSYKWDFEETQYF. CDR3 nucleotides: TGTGCCAGCAGTTACAAATGGGACTTTGAAGAGACCCAGTACTTC.

The chain recombines TRBV12-3 or TRBV12-4 with TRBJ2-4; 7 bases are a match to TRBD1. The ends lost 3 bases at V and 0 bases at J; junction bases unmatched: 8. CDR3 size: 17 residues. The CDR3 region has the DNA TGTGCCAGCAGTTTCCCCCGACAGGGCCTAGCCAAAAACATTCAGTACTTC. It translates to CASSFPRQGLAKNIQYF.

The J gene is TRBJ1-4, the V gene TRBV18; 9 bases fit TRBD1. Looked up from germline, CDR1 is KGHSH and CDR2 is LQKENI. The CDR3 totals 16 residues. Trimming took 3 bases from V and 5 from J; bases not matched to a gene: 7. The CDR3 protein is CASSPKGQGKNEKLFF. Here the CDR3 DNA reads TGTGCCAGCTCACCCAAGGGACAGGGAAAGAATGAAAAACTGTTTTTT.

Notes on this clonotype: One end of the junction is discordant with germline, which a read error may explain. J is TRBJ1-6 and V is TRBV28; 7 nucleotides agree with TRBD1. In germline, CDR1 is MDHEN, CDR2 SYDVKM. The CDR3 contains 15 residues. For the CDR3, the DNA is TGTGCCAGCACTTTACTAGACAGGGAAGACTCACCCCTCCACTTT. Its protein is CASTLLDREDSPLHF.

This clonotype showed up many times. The rearrangement links TRBV12-5 to TRBJ2-3, with D uncertain. V dropped 4 bases and J dropped 5 bases, with 4 bases sitting between them. Per the germline V gene, CDR1 is LGHNT and CDR2 is FRNRAP. The CDR3 is 11 amino acids. The CDR3 DNA is TGTGCTAGTGGTTCCGGAGATACGCAGTATTTT. Its translation: CASGSGDTQYF.

The gene calls are TRBV6-1 and TRBJ2-7, with 10 bases identical to TRBD2. Looked up from germline, CDR1 is MNHNS and CDR2 is SASEGT. Trimming cost V 2 bases and J 3 bases; bases outside gene matches: 7. The CDR3 has 16 residues. The DNA of the CDR3 is TGTGCCAGCAGTGAACTCGGACTAGCGGTACTCTACGAGCAGTACTTC. Translation: CASSELGLAVLYEQYF.

The chain joins TRBV10-2 to TRBJ1-5; 10 bases are shared with TRBD1. This CDR3 region has 16 residues. The germline V gene encodes CDR1 WSHSY and CDR2 SAAADI. Unmatched junction bases numbered 7, after V lost 6 bases and J lost 2 bases. The CDR3 coding sequence is TGCGCCAGCAGGATTTCCGGGACAGGGGGCAATCAGCCCCAGCATTTT. The encoded protein is CASRISGTGGNQPQHF.

The V call is TRBV29-1, the J call TRBJ2-1; D is ambiguous. This CDR3 is 13 amino acids long. In germline, CDR1 is SQVTM, CDR2 ANQGSEA. V was cut by 0 bases and J by 6 bases, with 9 bases left in between. The CDR3 here is CSVEDPKRNEQFF. CDR3 bases: TGCAGCGTTGAAGATCCCAAACGCAATGAGCAGTTCTTC.